This TCR beta chain was profiled in a study of T cell responses to AZD1222 COVID-19 vaccine. Study findings and constraints: Repertoire collection took place solely once the T cell response had peaked.

As regards this clone: Its antigen remains unknown.

Here immunoSEQ multiplex PCR was the method, and the copy in TCRdb shows in-frame clones only, minus some. This sample has 70,000 or so clones, with 83% found just once. This CDR3 has 16 amino acids. With 6 bases clipped from V and 1 base from J, the junction kept 8 bases outside the gene matches. Germline V gene data show CDR1 as MNHEY and CDR2 as SMNVEV (reference sequence). This sequence joins TRBV27 and TRBJ2-7, with 11 bases fitting TRBD2. This TCR derives from an adult who received the AZD1222 COVID-19 vaccine. This sample comprised peripheral blood, obtained 28 days after the second AZD1222 dose. The CDR3 nucleotides are TGTGCCAGCAGAAACCAGAGGACTAGCGGGTCCTACGAGCAGTACTTC. It is translated as CASRNQRTSGSYEQYF.